This T cell receptor (beta chain) was identified in a study of response to subunit inactivated influenza vaccine. Study results and limitations: The authors offered the suggestion that each seasonal influenza vaccination recruits few new T cells.

TCRdb called the RT-PCR reads again in MiXCR, with one record for every CDR3 protein. The sample records 400,000 to 650,000 distinct CDR3 sequences, approximately 7.8% being singletons. This clonotype was seen ten or more times. Its antigen is not identified. The germline V gene has CDR1 DFQATT and CDR2 SNEGSKA (reference sequence). There are 16 residues in the CDR3. The trim removed 6 bases at V and 8 bases at J, leaving 15 bases unmatched. The chain uses TRBV20-1 and TRBJ2-1; 11 bases line up with TRBD2. The TCR comes from a man aged 50 to 69 who received an inactivated influenza vaccine. The starting material was PBMCs from blood, obtained around 2 years after vaccination. The CDR3 nucleotides are TGCAGTGCCAACGCGGGTAGCGGGGGGGCTCTGGATGAGCAGTTCTTC. Protein sequence: CSANAGSGGALDEQFF.